Presented here are 6 T cell receptor beta chains from one specimen sequenced in a study of OX40 agonist ivuxolimab in advanced cancers. Only in-frame clones appear in the TCRdb table, and some are missing; sequencing was by immunoSEQ multiplex PCR. The sample includes some 94,000 clones, around nine tenths of them seen just once. Sequenced here: CD4+ or CD8+ T cells sorted from blood, sampled in a trial of the OX40 agonist ivuxolimab. The receptors shown here come from an adult with an advanced solid tumor such as melanoma, head and neck, liver or kidney cancer.

This chain uses TRBV6-6 with TRBJ2-1, with 8 bases matching TRBD1. V dropped 1 base and J dropped 6; count of bases not matched to a gene: 8. Germline CDR1 MNHNY, CDR2 SVGAGI (reference sequence). This CDR3 comprises 16 residues. The CDR3 reads CASSYLGGTGINEQFF. DNA for the CDR3: TGTGCCAGCAGTTACTTAGGCGGGACAGGAATCAATGAGCAGTTCTTC.

This clone was recorded once. The chain uses TRBV18 and TRBJ2-6, with 9 nucleotides matching TRBD2. Looked up from germline, CDR1 is KGHSH and CDR2 is LQKENI. The CDR3 sequence is 16 residues long. V shed 3 bases, J shed 2 bases, and the junction held 2 bases outside the gene matches. This CDR3 is CASSPSGGTGANVLTF. As DNA, the CDR3 is TGTGCCAGCTCACCTAGCGGGGGTACTGGGGCCAACGTCCTGACTTTC.

This sequence joins TRBV4-2 and TRBJ2-1; TRBD2 agrees at 14 bases. This CDR3 is 17 amino acids long. V shed 0 bases and J 8 bases; nucleotides not matched to a gene: 6. Germline V gives CDR1 LGHNA, CDR2 YNFKEQ. CDR3 DNA sequence: TGTGCCAGCAGCCAAGAGGGACTAGCGGGAGAAGGGGATGAGCAGTTCTTC. Encoded protein: CASSQEGLAGEGDEQFF.

CDR3 in DNA: TGTGCCAGTAGTCCGGGGGGACTAGCGGAGTTCTACGAGCAGTACTTC. Translating gives CASSPGGLAEFYEQYF. V usage is TRBV19 and J usage is TRBJ2-7; TRBD2 aligns across 11 bases. The V gene's germline CDR1 is LNHDA and CDR2 SQIVND (reference sequence). There are 16 residues in the CDR3. J gave up 3 bases and V 5 bases, and 9 bases lay outside the gene matches.

The chain uses TRBV6-5 and TRBJ2-5, with 9 bases that match TRBD1. The V segment lost 4 bases and the J segment 7 bases; nucleotides outside the gene matches: 4. CDR3 size: 13 residues. CDR1 and CDR2 (germline): MNHEY, SVGAGI. The CDR3 reads CASSSPGQGTQYF. The CDR3 DNA follows: TGTGCCAGCAGTTCTCCGGGACAGGGGACCCAGTACTTC.

This rearrangement joins TRBV4-3 to TRBJ2-7, with D uncertain. The germline V gene encodes CDR1 LGHNA and CDR2 YSLEER. Trimming shortened V by 0 bases and J by 1 base, and 7 bases separated the two germline ends. The CDR3 is made up of 14 amino acids. CDR3 amino acids: CASSQDFVSYEQYF. In nucleotides, the CDR3 is TGCGCCAGCAGCCAAGATTTCGTGTCCTACGAGCAGTACTTC.